This entry describes one T cell receptor beta chain. The data derive from a study of blood T cells in healthy people across ages. A sample-barcoded 5' primer and a J-beta primer mix were used in a second PCR of roughly 7 to 11 cycles. One entry per CDR3 protein, called by TCRdb with MiXCR from the 5' RACE reads. The repertoire holds 750,000 to 950,000 distinct CDR3 sequences, with roughly 29% as singletons. The same data also contributed to another study, on T cells of mothers and their children.

The sequenced material came from blood. This receptor was identified in a woman aged 40 to 50 in good health.

CDR3 DNA sequence: TGTGCCACCAGCAGAGGTCGGGGGTCCGGGGAAAAACTGTTTTTT. Its translation: CATSRGRGSGEKLFF. The V and J genes are TRBV15 and TRBJ1-4; D possibly corresponds to TRBD1 (5 bases). The CDR3 runs 15 residues. Between the trimmed V and J ends, which lost 1 base and 8 bases, there was a span of 14 bases. From germline, CDR1 is LNHNV and CDR2 YYDKDF (reference sequence).